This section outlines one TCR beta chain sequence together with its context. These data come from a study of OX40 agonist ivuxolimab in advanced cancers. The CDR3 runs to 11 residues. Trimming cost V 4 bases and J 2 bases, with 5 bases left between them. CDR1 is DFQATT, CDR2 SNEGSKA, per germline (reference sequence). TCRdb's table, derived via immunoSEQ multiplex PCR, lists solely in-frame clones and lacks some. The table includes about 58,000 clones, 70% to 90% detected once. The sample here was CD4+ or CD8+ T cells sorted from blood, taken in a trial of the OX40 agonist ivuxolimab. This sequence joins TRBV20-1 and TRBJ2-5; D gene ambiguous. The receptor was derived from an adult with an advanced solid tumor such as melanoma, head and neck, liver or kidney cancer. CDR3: CSANIQETQYF. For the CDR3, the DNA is TGCAGTGCTAATATACAAGAGACCCAGTACTTC.